This TCR beta chain was profiled in a study of cytomegalovirus exposure and HLA in healthy donors. This CDR3 comprises 15 residues. Germline V CDR1 and CDR2: SGHTA, FQGTGA. V lost 4 bases and J 6 bases, leaving 18 bases between the germline ends. 60 Vbeta and 13 Jbeta primers were used in PCR. The table came from immunoSEQ multiplex PCR; TCRdb's copy has only in-frame clones and leaves some out. The sample includes fewer than 70,000 clones, around 70% of them seen just once. The sample consisted of PBMCs. The clonotype was recovered from a male donor in good health and CMV-seropositive. The chain employs TRBV7-3 and TRBJ1-2, with a weak D call TRBD1 (6 bases). CDR3 sequence: CASSYDSGTLNGYTF. The CDR3 DNA sequence: TGTGCCAGCAGCTACGATTCCGGGACACTGAATGGCTACACCTTC.